The clone carrying this TCR beta chain was counted only a few times. Its antigen is unidentified. TCRdb re-analysed the PCR reads in MiXCR, keeping a single row per CDR3 protein. Among 80,000 to 130,000 distinct CDR3 sequences listed, approximately 40% were seen once. The entry originates in a study of molecular identifiers for immune sequencing clone quantification. Across the study: In replicates, RNA from 20,000 or 100,000 naive CD8 cells was divided five ways and four parts were sequenced. Whole-study results and caveats: A single cell's spiked Jurkat TCR RNA was reportedly detectable among about a million naive cells.

Using 10%, 30% or 50% RNA, naive CD8 libraries were derived from about 21,000 to 970,000 sorted cells. Sorting selected naive CD8 T cells with a CD8+CD4-CCR7+CD45RA+ phenotype. The CDR3 has 12 residues. The ends were cut back, 8 bases at V and 3 bases at J, with 10 bases in the middle. Germline CDR1 reads SEHNR; CDR2 reads FQNEAQ (reference sequence). The chain combines TRBV7-9 with TRBJ1-2, with D unresolved. Material: naive CD8+ T cells from blood, with Jurkat cell RNA spiked in. Sample subset: FACS-sorted CD8+CD4-CCR7+CD45RA+ naive T cells. The receptor comes from a human donor in good health. Some libraries in this study had Jurkat cell RNA spiked in. The CDR3 DNA sequence: TGTGCCAGCGGGGTCCCCTACTATGGCTACACCTTC. Translation: CASGVPYYGYTF. Based on the CDR3 plus reference TRBV7-9 and TRBJ1-2, the full variable domain is DTGVSQNPRHKITKRGQNVTFRCDPISEHNRLYWYRQTLGQGPEFLTYFQNEAQLEKSRLLSDRFSAERPKGSFSTLEIQRTEQGDSAMYLCASGVPYYGYTFGSGTRLTVV.